This T cell receptor (beta chain) was observed in a study of blood T cell repertoires in COVID-19. Study overall: PBMCs, B-cell-depleted T cells, or T cells provided the cDNA or gDNA that made up the material.

The age range of participants was about 18 to 89 years, with residence in around 22 US areas. Participants' reported clinical history set cohort assignment. How the authors handled the data: Researchers report that nucleated cell counts were estimated from reference gene primer amplification. The method was immunoSEQ multiplex PCR; TCRdb's version includes in-frame clones alone and lacks a portion of them. Clone size and the V and J calls come from that table; the DNA yielded D and trimming. The sample lists hundreds of thousands of clones, 80% to 90% seen once, with over 2% in the top ten. CDR3 length equals 15 residues. Looked up from germline, CDR1 is SGHNT and CDR2 is YYREEE (reference sequence). V was trimmed by 3 bases and J by 1 base, leaving 13 bases between them.

The V and J genes are TRBV5-4 and TRBJ1-1, with TRBD1 as a possible D gene (6 bases). The receptor was isolated from a woman under 30 who had recovered from COVID-19. Sample: PBMCs or T cells enriched from blood (not recorded which). This CDR3 is CASSSTVQGNTEAFF. The CDR3, as DNA: TGTGCCAGCAGCTCCACTGTACAGGGGAACACTGAAGCTTTCTTT.